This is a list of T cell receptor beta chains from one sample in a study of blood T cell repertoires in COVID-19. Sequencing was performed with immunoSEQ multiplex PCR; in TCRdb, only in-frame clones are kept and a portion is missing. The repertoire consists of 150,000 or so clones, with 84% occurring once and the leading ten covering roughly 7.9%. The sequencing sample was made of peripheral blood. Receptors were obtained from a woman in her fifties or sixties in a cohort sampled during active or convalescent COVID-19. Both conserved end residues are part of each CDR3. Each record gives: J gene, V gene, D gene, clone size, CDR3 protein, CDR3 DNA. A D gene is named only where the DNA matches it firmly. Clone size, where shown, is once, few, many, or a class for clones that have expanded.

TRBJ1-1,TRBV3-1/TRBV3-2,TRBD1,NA,CASSPRTGDTEAFF,TGTGCCAGCAGCCCCCGGACAGGGGACACCGAAGCTTTCTTT
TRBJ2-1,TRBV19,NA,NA,CASRLAESSYNEQFF,TGTGCCAGTAGATTAGCGGAGAGCTCCTACAATGAGCAGTTCTTC
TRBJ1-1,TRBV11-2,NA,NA,CASSKGGLSTEAFF,TGTGCCAGCAGCAAAGGAGGGCTATCTACTGAAGCTTTCTTT
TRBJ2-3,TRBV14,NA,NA,CANNTQYF,TGTGCCAACAATACGCAGTATTTT
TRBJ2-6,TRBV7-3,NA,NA,CASSLGVLGTRFGANVLTF,TGTGCCAGCAGCTTAGGGGTGCTAGGGACTCGGTTTGGGGCCAACGTCCTGACTTTC
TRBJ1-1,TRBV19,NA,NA,CASSLETGNTEAFF,TGTGCCAGTAGTCTAGAGACAGGGAACACTGAAGCTTTCTTT
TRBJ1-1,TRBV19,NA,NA,CASMVAAAMNTEAFF,TGTGCCAGTATGGTTGCGGCAGCCATGAACACTGAAGCTTTCTTT
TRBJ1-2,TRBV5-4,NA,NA,CASSQTGGNYGYTF,TGTGCCAGCAGCCAGACAGGTGGCAACTATGGCTACACCTTC
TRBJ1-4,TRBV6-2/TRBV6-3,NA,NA,CASSYQGNSNEKLFF,TGTGCCAGCAGTTATCAGGGGAACTCTAATGAAAAACTGTTTTTT
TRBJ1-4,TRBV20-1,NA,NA,CSVPINEKLFF,TGCAGTGTTCCCATTAATGAAAAACTGTTTTTT
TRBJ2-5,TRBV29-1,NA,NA,CSVVAEQETQYF,TGCAGCGTTGTGGCGGAACAAGAGACCCAGTACTTC
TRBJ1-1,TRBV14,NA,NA,CASSRLGRVAFF,TGTGCCAGCAGCCGACTAGGACGGGTAGCTTTCTTT
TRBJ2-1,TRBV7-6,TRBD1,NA,CASSWTGGDNEQFF,TGTGCCAGCAGTTGGACAGGGGGGGACAATGAGCAGTTCTTC
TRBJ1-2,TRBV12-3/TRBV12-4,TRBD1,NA,CASSARDRGYTF,TGTGCCAGCAGTGCCCGGGACAGAGGCTACACCTTC
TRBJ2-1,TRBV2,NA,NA,CASTADSVSYNEQFF,TGTGCCAGCACTGCAGACTCCGTTTCTTACAATGAGCAGTTCTTC
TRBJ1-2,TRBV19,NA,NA,CASSLTANYGYTF,TGTGCCAGTAGTCTGACAGCTAACTATGGCTACACCTTC
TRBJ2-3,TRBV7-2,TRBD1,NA,CASSPLGQGADTQYF,TGTGCCAGCAGCCCCCTCGGGCAGGGGGCAGATACGCAGTATTTT
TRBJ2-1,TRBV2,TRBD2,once,CASSLNQLAGGRDEQFF,TGTGCCAGCAGTTTGAACCAACTAGCGGGGGGGCGGGATGAGCAGTTCTTC
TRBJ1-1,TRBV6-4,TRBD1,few,CASSHRDRQGATEAFF,TGTGCCAGCAGTCACCGGGATAGACAGGGGGCCACTGAAGCTTTCTTT
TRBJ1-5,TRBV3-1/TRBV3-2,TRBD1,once,CASSLGQGGQPQHF,TGTGCCAGCAGCCTAGGACAGGGAGGTCAGCCCCAGCATTTT
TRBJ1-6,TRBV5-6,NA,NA,CASSTRTESSYNSPLHF,TGTGCCAGCAGCACCCGGACAGAGAGCTCCTATAATTCACCCCTCCACTTT
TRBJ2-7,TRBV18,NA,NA,CASSPGSPYEQYF,TGTGCCAGCTCCCCAGGTAGTCCCTACGAGCAGTACTTC
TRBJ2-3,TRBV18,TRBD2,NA,CASSLNSGGTDTQYF,TGTGCCAGCTCACTCAATAGCGGGGGCACAGATACGCAGTATTTT
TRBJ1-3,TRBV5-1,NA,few,CASSAGAIGAGNTIYF,TGCGCCAGCAGCGCGGGGGCAATCGGCGCCGGAAACACCATATATTTT
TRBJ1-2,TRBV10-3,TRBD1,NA,CAISAGQPWGGYTF,TGTGCCATCAGTGCGGGACAGCCCTGGGGTGGCTACACCTTC
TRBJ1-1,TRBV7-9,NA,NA,CASGPTPAEAFF,TGTGCCAGCGGGCCGACGCCGGCTGAAGCTTTCTTT
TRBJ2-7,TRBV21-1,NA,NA,CASSKERGSSYEQYF,TGTGCCAGCAGCAAAGAGCGCGGAAGCTCCTACGAGCAGTACTTC
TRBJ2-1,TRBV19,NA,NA,CASRSVGGGPSSYNEQFF,TGTGCCAGTAGGTCGGTTGGCGGGGGCCCCAGCTCCTACAATGAGCAGTTCTTC
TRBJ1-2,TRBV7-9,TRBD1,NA,CASSSGQGRYTF,TGTGCCAGCAGCTCGGGACAGGGACGCTACACCTTC
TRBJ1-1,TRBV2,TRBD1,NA,CASSEPRQGDTEAFF,TGTGCCAGCAGTGAGCCCCGACAGGGAGACACTGAAGCTTTCTTT
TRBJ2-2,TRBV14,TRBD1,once,CASSPQGAGELFF,TGTGCCAGCAGCCCCCAGGGGGCCGGGGAGCTGTTTTTT
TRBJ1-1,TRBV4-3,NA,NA,CASSQASAMNTEAFF,TGCGCCAGCAGCCAAGCCAGCGCCATGAACACTGAAGCTTTCTTT
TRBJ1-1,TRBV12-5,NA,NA,CASGQTHSEAFF,TGTGCTAGTGGTCAAACACACAGTGAAGCTTTCTTT
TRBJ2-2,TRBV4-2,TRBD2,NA,CASSQDKLAGGLGNTGELFF,TGTGCCAGCAGCCAAGATAAACTAGCGGGGGGTCTCGGGAACACCGGGGAGCTGTTTTTT
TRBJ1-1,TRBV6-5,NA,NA,CASSYSYSESEAFF,TGTGCCAGCAGTTACTCGTACAGTGAATCTGAAGCTTTCTTT
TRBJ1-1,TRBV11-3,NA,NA,CASSLVEGTEAFF,TGTGCCAGCAGCTTAGTTGAGGGAACTGAAGCTTTCTTT
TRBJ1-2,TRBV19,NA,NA,CASSIFILGSGYTF,TGTGCCAGTAGTATTTTCATTCTGGGGAGCGGCTACACCTTC
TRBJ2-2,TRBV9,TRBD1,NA,CASSPRTGANTGELFF,TGTGCCAGCAGCCCCCGGACAGGAGCGAACACCGGGGAGCTGTTTTTT
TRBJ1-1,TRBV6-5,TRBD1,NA,CASSYSGQGVNTEAFF,TGTGCCAGCAGTTACTCGGGACAGGGAGTAAACACTGAAGCTTTCTTT
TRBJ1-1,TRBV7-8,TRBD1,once,CASSSETGGLTQAFF,TGTGCCAGCAGCAGTGAAACAGGGGGCTTAACGCAAGCTTTCTTT
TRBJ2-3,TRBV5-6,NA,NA,CASSFRGSQNTQYF,TGTGCCAGCAGCTTTAGGGGGAGCCAAAATACGCAGTATTTT
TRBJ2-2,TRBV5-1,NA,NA,CASSGGTANTGELFF,TGCGCCAGCAGCGGCGGGACAGCTAACACCGGGGAGCTGTTTTTT
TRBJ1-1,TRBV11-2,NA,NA,CASSPGESAEAFF,TGTGCCAGCAGCCCAGGGGAGAGTGCTGAAGCTTTCTTT
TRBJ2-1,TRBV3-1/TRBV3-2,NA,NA,CASSLAGLGGNEQFF,TGTGCCAGCAGCCTGGCCGGACTGGGGGGCAATGAGCAGTTCTTC
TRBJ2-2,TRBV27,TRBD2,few,CASSRAVSGVEELFF,TGTGCCAGCAGTAGGGCCGTTAGCGGGGTTGAGGAGCTGTTTTTT
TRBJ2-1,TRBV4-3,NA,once,CASSHPGISYNEQFF,TGCGCCAGCAGCCATCCGGGGATCTCCTACAATGAGCAGTTCTTC
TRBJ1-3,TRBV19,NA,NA,CASSFLQGDGGNTIYF,TGTGCCAGTAGTTTCCTACAGGGAGATGGAGGAAACACCATATATTTT
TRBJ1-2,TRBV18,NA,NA,CASSPREKYGYTF,TGTGCCAGCTCACCAAGGGAGAAATATGGCTACACCTTC
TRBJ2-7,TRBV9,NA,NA,CASSPSYGSYEQYF,TGTGCCAGCAGCCCTAGTTACGGCTCCTACGAGCAGTACTTC
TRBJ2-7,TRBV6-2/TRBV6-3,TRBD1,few,CASSFNRGRKEQYF,TGTGCCAGCAGTTTTAACAGGGGGCGCAAAGAGCAGTACTTC
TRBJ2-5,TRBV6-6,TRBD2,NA,CASKLPRGGGETQYF,TGTGCCAGCAAACTCCCGCGGGGGGGCGGTGAGACCCAGTACTTC
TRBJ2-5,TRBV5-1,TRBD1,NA,CASRRTGRLAAQETQYF,TGCGCCAGCAGAAGGACAGGGAGATTGGCGGCTCAAGAGACCCAGTACTTC
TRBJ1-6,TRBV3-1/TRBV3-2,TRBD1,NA,CASSPRQGFGSPLHF,TGTGCCAGCAGCCCGCGACAGGGATTTGGTTCACCCCTCCACTTT
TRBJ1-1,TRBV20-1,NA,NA,CSASQAVNTEAFF,TGCAGTGCTAGTCAGGCTGTGAACACTGAAGCTTTCTTT